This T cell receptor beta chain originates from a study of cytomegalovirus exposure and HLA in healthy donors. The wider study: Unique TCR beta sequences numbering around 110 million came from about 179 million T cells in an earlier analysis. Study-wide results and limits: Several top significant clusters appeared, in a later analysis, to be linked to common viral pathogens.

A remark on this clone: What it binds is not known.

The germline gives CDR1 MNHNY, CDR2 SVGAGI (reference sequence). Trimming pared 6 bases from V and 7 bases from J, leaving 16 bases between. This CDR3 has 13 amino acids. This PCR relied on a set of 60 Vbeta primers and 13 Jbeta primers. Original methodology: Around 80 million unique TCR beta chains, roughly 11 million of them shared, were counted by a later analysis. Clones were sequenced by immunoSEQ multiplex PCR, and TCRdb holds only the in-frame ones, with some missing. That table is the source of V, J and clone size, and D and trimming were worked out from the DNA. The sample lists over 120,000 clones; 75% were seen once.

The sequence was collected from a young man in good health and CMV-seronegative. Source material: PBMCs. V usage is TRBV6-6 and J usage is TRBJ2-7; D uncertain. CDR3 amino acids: CASSPYLFGEQYF. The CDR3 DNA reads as TGTGCCAGCAGCCCCTATCTCTTCGGGGAGCAGTACTTC.